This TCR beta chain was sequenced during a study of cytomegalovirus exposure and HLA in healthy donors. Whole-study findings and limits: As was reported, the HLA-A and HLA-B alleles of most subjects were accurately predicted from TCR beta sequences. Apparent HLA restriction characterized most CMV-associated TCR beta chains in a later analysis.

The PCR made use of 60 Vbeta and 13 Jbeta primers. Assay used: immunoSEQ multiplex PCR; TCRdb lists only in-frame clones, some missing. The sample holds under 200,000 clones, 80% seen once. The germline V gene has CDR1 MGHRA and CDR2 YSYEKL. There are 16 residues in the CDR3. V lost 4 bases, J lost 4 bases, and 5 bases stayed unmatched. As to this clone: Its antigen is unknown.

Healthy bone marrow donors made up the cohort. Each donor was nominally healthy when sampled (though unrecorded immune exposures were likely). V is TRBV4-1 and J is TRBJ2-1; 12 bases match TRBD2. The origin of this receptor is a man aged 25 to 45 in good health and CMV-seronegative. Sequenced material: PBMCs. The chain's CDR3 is CASSLTSGRKYNEQFF. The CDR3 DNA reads TGCGCCAGCAGCCTAACTAGCGGGAGGAAATACAATGAGCAGTTCTTC.